This T cell receptor (beta chain) comes out of a study of blood T cell repertoires in COVID-19. Background on the study: Italy, Spain and the United States were the sources of the convalescent and acute COVID-19 samples.

V was shortened by 5 bases and J by 8 bases, with 13 bases between the two germline ends. There are 13 residues in the CDR3. CDR1 is MRHNA, CDR2 SNTAGT, per germline. Profiled with immunoSEQ multiplex PCR; TCRdb holds only in-frame clones, not every one. The table lists 200,000 to 250,000 clones, about four fifths of them singletons. This chain connects TRBV6-4 to TRBJ2-1, with D hard to call. The sequenced sample was PBMCs or T cells enriched from blood (not recorded which). The sequence derives from a woman aged 45-65 years who had been exposed to COVID-19. The CDR3 DNA follows: TGTGCCAGCAGTCCCCTAGTCGAGGATGAGCAGTTCTTC. Translating it yields CASSPLVEDEQFF.